Presented here are 26 T cell receptor beta chains from one specimen sequenced in a study of shared clonotypes between healthy human individuals. This table comes from immunoSEQ multiplex PCR, and its TCRdb copy is limited to in-frame clones, with some not included. This table has about 730,000 clones, 72% appearing once. The sample taken for sequencing was memory CD4+ T cells sorted from blood. The sample's subset: CD45RA-negative fraction. The receptors here all came from a woman aged 25 to 39 in good health.

This clone was seen more than once but under ten times. Other DNA sequences of this sample code for an identical CDR3. V is TRBV18 and J is TRBJ2-1; no clear D gene. Trimming stripped 1 base from V and 8 bases from J, with 3 bases between. The CDR3 extends over 11 amino acids. Germline-derived CDR1 and CDR2 are KGHSH and LQKENI. The CDR3 nucleotides are TGTGCCAGCTCACCACAGGATGAGCAGTTCTTC. Translated: CASSPQDEQFF.

This clone has only a few counts. The chain is built from TRBV19 and TRBJ2-7; D is possibly TRBD2 (6 bases). Germline assignment: CDR1 LNHDA and CDR2 SQIVND (reference sequence). Trimming stripped 3 bases from V and 1 base from J, with 10 bases between. CDR3 length: 14 amino acids. The CDR3 nucleotides read TGTGCCAGTAGTATGGTAGCGGCATCCTACGAGCAGTACTTC. It translates to CASSMVAASYEQYF. The variable domain in full, with the rest retrieved from reference TRBV19 and TRBJ2-7, is DGGITQSPKYLFRKEGQNVTLSCEQNLNHDAMYWYRQDPGQGLRLIYYSQIVNDFQKGDIAEGYSVSREKKESFPLTVTSAQKNPTAFYLCASSMVAASYEQYFGPGTRLTVT.

The chain employs TRBV5-4 and TRBJ2-1, with D perhaps TRBD2 (6 bases). Germline-derived CDR1 and CDR2 are SGHNT and YYREEE (reference sequence). Trimming removed 4 bases from V and 8 bases from J, with 22 bases in between. This CDR3 is built from 16 residues. CDR3 DNA sequence: TGTGCCAGCAGCCAAGGCGGGATACGGGAAGGGCATGAGCAGTTCTTC. The encoded protein is CASSQGGIREGHEQFF. Variable domain in full (rest from reference TRBV5-4 and TRBJ2-1): ETGVTQSPTHLIKTRGQQVTLRCSSQSGHNTVSWYQQALGQGPQFIFQYYREEENGRGNFPPRFSGLQFPNYSSELNVNALELDDSALYLCASSQGGIREGHEQFFGPGTRLTVL.

As to this clone: Other nucleotide sequences in the sample specify the same CDR3. V and J are TRBV15 and TRBJ1-2; D ambiguous. The CDR3 covers 13 residues. Germline lookup yields CDR1 LNHNV and CDR2 YYDKDF (reference sequence). Trimming stripped 0 bases from V and 7 bases from J, with 9 bases between. For the CDR3, the DNA is TGTGCCACCAGCAGAGATCGAGCAGGTGGCTACACCTTC. Translated: CATSRDRAGGYTF. Using reference TRBV15 and TRBJ1-2 for the parts outside the CDR3, the full variable domain is DAMVIQNPRYQVTQFGKPVTLSCSQTLNHNVMYWYQQKSSQAPKLLFHYYDKDFNNEADTPDNFQSRRPNTSFCFLDIRSPGLGDTAMYLCATSRDRAGGYTFGSGTRLTVV.

J is TRBJ2-1 and V is TRBV11-3; tentative D call: TRBD1 (6 bases). V shed 5 bases and J shed 7 bases, with 9 bases lying between them. The V gene's germline CDR1 is SGHNT and CDR2 YENEEA. The length of the CDR3 is 12 residues. In DNA, the CDR3 is TGTGCCAGCAGCGCCAGGGGTAATGAGCAGTTCTTC. This encodes CASSARGNEQFF.

J is TRBJ2-7 and V is TRBV10-3, with 10 bases matching TRBD1. V was clipped by 6 bases and J by 5 bases; unmatched bases: 10. From germline, CDR1 is ENHRY and CDR2 SYGVKD. The CDR3 has 15 residues. CDR3 bases: TGTGCCATCAGCAAACAGGGACAGGGGAAAAACGAGCAGTACTTC. Its translation: CAISKQGQGKNEQYF.

This sequence joins TRBV19 and TRBJ2-2; TRBD2 matches 7 bases. J was trimmed by 5 bases and V by 1 base; bases with no gene match: 13. There are 18 residues in the CDR3. In germline, CDR1 is LNHDA, CDR2 SQIVND (reference sequence). The CDR3 is CASSIASGRARWTGELFF. CDR3 nucleotides: TGTGCCAGTAGTATAGCATCAGGGAGGGCACGATGGACCGGGGAGCTGTTTTTT.

On this clone itself: The junction and the germline gene differ at one end; a read error may be behind it. V usage is TRBV5-6 and J usage is TRBJ2-3, with 7 positions matching TRBD1. CDR3 length: 14 residues. CDR1 is SGHDT, CDR2 YYEEEE, per germline. This chain's CDR3 is CASRLDRRTDTQYF. DNA for the CDR3: TGTGCCAGCCGCTTGGACAGGCGCACAGATACGCAGTATTTT.

The sample holds a few counts of this clone. The V gene is TRBV19, the J gene TRBJ1-5; D is perhaps TRBD1 (6 bases). The CDR3 consists of 14 residues. Germline assignment: CDR1 LNHDA and CDR2 SQIVND (reference sequence). V lost 6 bases to trimming and J lost 6 bases, with 15 bases between them. The CDR3 DNA reads TGTGCCAGTAGCGGACAGCCTCAAGTTCAGCCCCAGCATTTT. Translating it yields CASSGQPQVQPQHF.

The V call is TRBV27, the J call TRBJ1-5; 11 bases match TRBD1. The CDR3 totals 17 residues. Germline assignment: CDR1 MNHEY and CDR2 SMNVEV (reference sequence). With V trimmed by 1 base and J by 6 bases, 8 bases remained unmatched. CDR3 DNA sequence: TGTGCCAGCAGTTTATGGTCAGGACAGGGGGCATCTCAGCCCCAGCATTTT. Translated, it gives CASSLWSGQGASQPQHF.

V and J are TRBV4-2 and TRBJ1-4; 9 bases match TRBD1. J was trimmed by 7 bases and V by 2 bases; bases with no gene match: 8. Germline V lookup: CDR1 LGHNA, CDR2 YNFKEQ. The CDR3 is made up of 16 amino acids. The CDR3 sequence is CASSQSPGQGFEKLFF. CDR3 sequence (DNA): TGTGCCAGCAGCCAAAGTCCGGGACAGGGATTTGAAAAACTGTTTTTT.

A few counts support this clone. V gene TRBV5-8 combines with J gene TRBJ2-7; 10 bases align to TRBD2. Germline V gene lookup returns CDR1 SGHTS and CDR2 YDEGEE. The V gene end was trimmed by 4 bases and the J gene end by 5 bases; junction bases not matched to a gene: 18. CDR3 length: 18 residues. DNA for the CDR3: TGTGCCAGCAGCGGAATGCCCTTACTAGCGGGATATTCCGACGAGCAGTACTTC. Its translation is CASSGMPLLAGYSDEQYF.

This clone was found once. The rearrangement links TRBV9 to TRBJ2-7; TRBD1 is a possible D gene (5 bases). Germline-derived CDR1 and CDR2 are SGDLS and YYNGEE. V dropped 0 bases and J dropped 3 bases, with 22 bases sitting between them. CDR3 length: 18 amino acids. CDR3 DNA: TGTGCCAGCAGCGTAGGATCCCCAGACAGCTTTCTCCTCTACGAGCAGTACTTC. Its protein is CASSVGSPDSFLLYEQYF. The variable domain in full, completed from reference TRBV9 and TRBJ2-7, reads DSGVTQTPKHLITATGQRVTLRCSPRSGDLSVYWYQQSLDQGLQFLIQYYNGEERAKGNILERFSAQQFPDLHSELNLSSLELGDSALYFCASSVGSPDSFLLYEQYFGPGTRLTVT.

The CDR3 bases are TGTGCCAGCAGTTCACTAGCGGGGTTCACAGATACGCAGTATTTT. This sequence encodes CASSSLAGFTDTQYF. The genes are TRBV2 and TRBJ2-3; 10 bases agree with TRBD2. The V and J ends lost 5 bases and 2 bases, in that order; junction bases with no gene match: 4. The CDR3 length is 15 residues. CDR1 SNHLY and CDR2 FYNNEI come from the germline V gene.

This clone came up a few times. This chain connects TRBV4-1 to TRBJ2-1; a weak D match, TRBD2 (6 bases). Trimming took off 1 base at V and 4 bases at J, with 17 bases between the two ends. CDR1 is MGHRA, CDR2 YSYEKL, per germline. The CDR3 spans 17 residues. The CDR3 region is CASSQVTPGLRYNEQFF. The CDR3 DNA reads as TGCGCCAGCAGCCAAGTAACTCCGGGACTCCGATACAATGAGCAGTTCTTC.

This CDR3 is CASSLSGTDFYEQYF. The CDR3 coding sequence is TGCGCCAGCAGCTTATCCGGGACTGACTTCTACGAGCAGTACTTC. V and J are TRBV5-1 and TRBJ2-5, with D possibly matching TRBD2 (6 bases). With the DNA end fitting TRBJ2-7 better, the J assignment may be wrong. Germline V gene sequence: CDR1 SGHRS, CDR2 YFSETQ. The CDR3 runs to 15 residues.

This rearrangement joins TRBV5-4 to TRBJ2-4; either TRBD1 or TRBD2 may fit D (6 bases each). Germline values: CDR1 SGHNT, CDR2 YYREEE (reference sequence). There are 13 residues in the CDR3. The ends were cut back, 5 bases at V and 8 bases at J, with 14 bases in the middle. CDR3 sequence (DNA): TGTGCCAGCAGAACCCAGGGGACTGACATTCAGTACTTC. Protein: CASRTQGTDIQYF.

This clone has just one count. A much more abundant neighbour one base away suggests this may be a read error. The rearrangement uses TRBV11-3 and TRBJ2-5; the D is unclear. There are 11 residues in the CDR3. V lost 1 base, J lost 4 bases, and 1 base lay in between. CDR1 SGHNT and CDR2 YENEEA come from the germline V gene. CDR3 coding DNA: TGTGCCAGCAGCTTAGCAGAGACCCAGTACTTC. It encodes CASSLAETQYF.

The chain has TRBV6-5 and TRBJ2-1; TRBD1 aligns across 10 bases. CDR1 and CDR2 from the germline V gene are MNHEY and SVGAGI. Trimming took 2 bases from V and 9 from J; bases not matched to a gene: 10. The CDR3 is 16 residues long. CDR3: CASSYEWDRGRREQFF. The DNA for the CDR3 is TGTGCCAGCAGTTACGAATGGGACAGGGGACGGCGTGAGCAGTTCTTC.

The chain recombines TRBV25-1 with TRBJ2-7; D might be TRBD2 (5 bases). Trimming cost V 1 base and J 1 base, with 8 bases left between them. Germline CDR1 reads MGHDK; CDR2 reads SYGVNS. CDR3 length: 14 amino acids. CDR3 amino acids: CASSEFAGSYEQYF. The CDR3 nucleotides are TGTGCCAGCAGTGAATTTGCGGGTTCCTACGAGCAGTACTTC.

The chain has TRBV15 and TRBJ1-5; D ambiguous. V lost 1 base and J lost 0, with 13 bases in between. The CDR3 is made up of 17 amino acids. The germline gives CDR1 LNHNV, CDR2 YYDKDF (reference sequence). CDR3 sequence reads: CATSRVTRTDSNQPQHF. CDR3 DNA sequence: TGTGCCACCAGCAGAGTGACACGGACGGATAGCAATCAGCCCCAGCATTTT. Complete variable domain (other parts from reference TRBV15 and TRBJ1-5): DAMVIQNPRYQVTQFGKPVTLSCSQTLNHNVMYWYQQKSSQAPKLLFHYYDKDFNNEADTPDNFQSRRPNTSFCFLDIRSPGLGDTAMYLCATSRVTRTDSNQPQHFGDGTRLSIL.

V is TRBV7-9 and J is TRBJ2-2; 10 bases map to TRBD1. CDR1 and CDR2 (germline): SEHNR, FQNEAQ (reference sequence). V gave up 4 bases and J gave up 5 bases; unmatched junction bases: 7. CDR3 length: 16 amino acids. Here the CDR3 DNA reads TGTGCCAGCAGCTATCGGACAGGGGGAGTAACCGGGGAGCTGTTTTTT. Protein sequence: CASSYRTGGVTGELFF.

In the case of this clone: Different DNA sequences within this sample yield the same CDR3. The V and J genes are TRBV19 and TRBJ2-7; tentative D call: TRBD1 (6 bases). From germline, CDR1 is LNHDA and CDR2 SQIVND (reference sequence). V lost 4 bases and J lost 0, with 7 bases in between. The CDR3 contains 13 residues. CDR3 DNA sequence: TGTGCCAGTAGTAGGGACAACTCCTACGAGCAGTACTTC. Protein sequence: CASSRDNSYEQYF.

The chain uses TRBV15 and TRBJ2-2; tentative D call: TRBD2 (5 bases). Germline CDR1 LNHNV, CDR2 YYDKDF (reference sequence). The ends were cut back, 0 bases at V and 1 base at J, with 27 bases in the middle. This CDR3 spans 22 amino acids. The CDR3 DNA reads as TGTGCCACCAGCAGAGAGTATTCAGGACTGACTAATCGAAATAAGAACACCGGGGAGCTGTTTTTT. Amino acids: CATSREYSGLTNRNKNTGELFF.

This rearrangement joins TRBV13 to TRBJ1-1, with D tentatively TRBD1 (6 bases). CDR3 size: 14 residues. Trimming removed 5 bases from V and 4 bases from J, with 14 bases in between. The germline CDR1 and CDR2 sequences are PRHDT and FYEKMQ (reference sequence). CDR3: CASSTGDRLTEAFF. CDR3 bases: TGTGCCAGCAGCACCGGTGACAGGCTCACTGAAGCTTTCTTT.

This clone came up many times. The V and J genes are TRBV28 and TRBJ1-3, with D unclear. Deletions cut 6 bases from V and 2 bases from J, with 14 bases between. Per the germline V gene, CDR1 is MDHEN and CDR2 is SYDVKM. CDR3 length: 15 amino acids. CDR3 protein: CASRAMMWTGNTIYF. In DNA, the CDR3 is TGTGCCAGCAGGGCCATGATGTGGACTGGAAACACCATATATTTT.